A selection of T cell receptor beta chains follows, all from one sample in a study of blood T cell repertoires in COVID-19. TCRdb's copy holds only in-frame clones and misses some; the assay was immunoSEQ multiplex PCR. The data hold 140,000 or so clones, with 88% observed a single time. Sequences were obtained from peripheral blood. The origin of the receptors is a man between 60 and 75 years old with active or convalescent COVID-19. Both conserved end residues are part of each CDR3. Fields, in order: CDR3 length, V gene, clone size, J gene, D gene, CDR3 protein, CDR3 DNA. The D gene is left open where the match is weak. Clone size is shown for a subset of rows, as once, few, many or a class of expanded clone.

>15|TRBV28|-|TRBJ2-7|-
CASRSPRTRDYEQYF
TGTGCCAGCAGATCACCCCGGACGAGGGACTACGAGCAGTACTTC
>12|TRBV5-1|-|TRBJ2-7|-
CASSLAGDEQYF
TGCGCCAGCAGCTTGGCCGGGGACGAGCAGTACTTC
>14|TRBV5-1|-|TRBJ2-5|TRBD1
CASSSGQGGETQYF
TGCGCCAGCAGCTCGGGACAGGGAGGAGAGACCCAGTACTTC
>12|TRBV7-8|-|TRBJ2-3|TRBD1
CASSPTGDTQYF
TGTGCCAGCAGCCCGACAGGGGATACGCAGTATTTT
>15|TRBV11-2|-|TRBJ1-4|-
CASSLFRTTREKLFF
TGTGCCAGCAGCTTATTTCGGACTACAAGGGAAAAACTGTTTTTT
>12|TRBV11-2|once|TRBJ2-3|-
CASSSIPDTQYF
TGTGCCAGCAGCTCAATCCCAGATACGCAGTATTTT
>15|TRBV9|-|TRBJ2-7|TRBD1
CASSVGQGDLYEQYF
TGTGCCAGCAGCGTCGGACAGGGCGACCTATACGAGCAGTACTTC
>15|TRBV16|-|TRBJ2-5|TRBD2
CASSQLSGRSQTQYF
TGTGCCAGCAGCCAACTTAGCGGGAGGTCACAGACCCAGTACTTC
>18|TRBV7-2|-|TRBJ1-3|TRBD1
CASSLAPGQGALGNTIYF
TGTGCCAGCAGCTTAGCACCGGGACAGGGGGCGCTTGGAAACACCATATATTTT
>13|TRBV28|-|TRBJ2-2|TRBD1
CASSRTGSGELFF
TGTGCCAGCAGCCGGACAGGGTCCGGGGAGCTGTTTTTT